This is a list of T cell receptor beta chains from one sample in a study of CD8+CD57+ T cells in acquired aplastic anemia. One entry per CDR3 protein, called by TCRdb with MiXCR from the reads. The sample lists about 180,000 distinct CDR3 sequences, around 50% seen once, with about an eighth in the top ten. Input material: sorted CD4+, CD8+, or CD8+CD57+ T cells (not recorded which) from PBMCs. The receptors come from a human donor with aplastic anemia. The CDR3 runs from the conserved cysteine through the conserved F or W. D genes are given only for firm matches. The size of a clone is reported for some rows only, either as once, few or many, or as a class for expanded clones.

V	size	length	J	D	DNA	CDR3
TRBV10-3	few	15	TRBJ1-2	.	TGTGCCATCAAAGGTTCCGCGGTAGACAGCTATGGCTACACCTTC	CAIKGSAVDSYGYTF
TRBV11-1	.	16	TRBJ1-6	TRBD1	TGTGCCAGCAGCTTTCCCGACAGGGGAGGAAATTCACCCCTCCACTTT	CASSFPDRGGNSPLHF
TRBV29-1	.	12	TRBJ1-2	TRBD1	TGCAGCACCAGGACAGGGAACTATGGCTACACCTTC	CSTRTGNYGYTF
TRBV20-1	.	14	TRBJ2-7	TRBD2	TGCAGTGCTAGAGATATCAGCGGGGTAGGCGAGCAGTACTTC	CSARDISGVGEQYF
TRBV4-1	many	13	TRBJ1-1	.	TGCGCCAGCAGCCAAGTCCGCAGCGCTGAAGCTTTCTTT	CASSQVRSAEAFF
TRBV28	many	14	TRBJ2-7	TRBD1	TGTGCCAGCAGTTCCCCCGGACAGGCCTACGAGCAGTACTTC	CASSSPGQAYEQYF
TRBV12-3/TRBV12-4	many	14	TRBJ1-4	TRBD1	TGTGCCAGCACGCAACAGGGGGCTGATGAAAAACTGTTTTTT	CASTQQGADEKLFF
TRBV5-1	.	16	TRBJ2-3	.	TGCGCCAGCAGCTCGAGCCCGACACGGACCGAGGATACGCAGTATTTT	CASSSSPTRTEDTQYF
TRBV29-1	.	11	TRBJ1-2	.	TGCACCGGTCGAGGGGTAGATGGCTACACCTTC	CTGRGVDGYTF
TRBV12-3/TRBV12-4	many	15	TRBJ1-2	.	TGTGCCAGCAGCCGAGTCCCACAGGGCCAAAATGGCTACACCTTC	CASSRVPQGQNGYTF
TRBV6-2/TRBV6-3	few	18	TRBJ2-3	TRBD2	TGTGCCAGCAGTTCCTGGGGGGGTAGCGGGGGGGCCGGAGATACGCAGTATTTT	CASSSWGGSGGAGDTQYF
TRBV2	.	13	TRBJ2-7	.	TGTGCCAGCAGTCGGGACGGCCGGGACGAGCAGTACTTC	CASSRDGRDEQYF
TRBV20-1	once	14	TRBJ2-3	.	TGCAGTGCTAGACAGGGTATCGGGACAGATACGCAGTATTTT	CSARQGIGTDTQYF
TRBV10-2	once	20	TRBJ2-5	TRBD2	TGCGCCAGCAGTGAGAGTTCCGCTAGCGGGAGGCTCTGGTACCAAGAGACCCAGTACTTC	CASSESSASGRLWYQETQYF
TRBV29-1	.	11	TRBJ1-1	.	TGCAGCGTTGCTCAGGGCACTGAAGCTTTCTTT	CSVAQGTEAFF
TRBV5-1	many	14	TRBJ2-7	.	TGCGCCAGCAGCTTGTATGGCCCCCAGTACGAGCAGTACTTC	CASSLYGPQYEQYF
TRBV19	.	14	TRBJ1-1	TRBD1	TGTGCCAGTAGACTCGACAGGGGGAATGTTGAAGCTTTCTTT	CASRLDRGNVEAFF
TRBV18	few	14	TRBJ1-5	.	TGTGCCAGCTCTCCAACCCCTGGGAATCAGCCCCAGCATTTT	CASSPTPGNQPQHF
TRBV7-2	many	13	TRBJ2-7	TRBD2	TGTGCCAGCAGCCCGGGACTAGCGAGCGAGCAGTACTTC	CASSPGLASEQYF
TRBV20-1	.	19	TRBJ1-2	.	TGCAGTGCTAGAAGAAGCGAGGGTAAATTGGCCCCAAACGGGGGTGGCTACACCTTC	CSARRSEGKLAPNGGGYTF
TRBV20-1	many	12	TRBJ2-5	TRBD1	TGCAGTCAAACAGGGGGCGGGGAGACCCAGTACTTC	CSQTGGGETQYF
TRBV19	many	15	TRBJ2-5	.	TGTGCCAGCCAACCACAAGGGGTGGTGGGGGAGACCCAGTACTTC	CASQPQGVVGETQYF
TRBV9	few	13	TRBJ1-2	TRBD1	TGTGCCAGCAGCCTCAGGGGGGACTATGGCTACACCTTC	CASSLRGDYGYTF
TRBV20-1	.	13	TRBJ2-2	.	TGCAGTGCCCCTCCCTCGGAGGCCGGGGAGCTGTTTTTT	CSAPPSEAGELFF
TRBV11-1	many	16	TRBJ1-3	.	TGTGCCAGCAGCTTAGGGGAAGACACCTCTGGAAACACCATATATTTT	CASSLGEDTSGNTIYF
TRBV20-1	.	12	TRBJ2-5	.	TGCAGTGCACGGGCCATCCAAGAGACCCAGTACTTC	CSARAIQETQYF
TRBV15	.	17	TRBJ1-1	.	TGTGCCACCAGCAGAGACGCCGGTGGGGGCCGGAGCCCTGAAGCTTTCTTT	CATSRDAGGGRSPEAFF
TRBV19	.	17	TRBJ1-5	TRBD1	TGTGCCAGTAGTGCGGACAGGGTAGGAGTCCCCAATCAGCCCCAGCATTTT	CASSADRVGVPNQPQHF
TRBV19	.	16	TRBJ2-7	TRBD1	TGTGCCAGTAGTATGGACAGGGTCCGAACGACCTACGAGCAGTACTTC	CASSMDRVRTTYEQYF
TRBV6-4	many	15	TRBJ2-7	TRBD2	TGTGCCAGCACCCGGGAGCGGGGTAGCCTCTACGAGCAGTACTTC	CASTRERGSLYEQYF
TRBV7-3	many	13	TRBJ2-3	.	TGTGCCAGCAGGCAAAGTTCTACAGATACGCAGTATTTT	CASRQSSTDTQYF
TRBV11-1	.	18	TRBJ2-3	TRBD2	TGTGCCAGCAGCTTAGCCCACGGGGCTAGCGGTAGCACAGATACGCAGTATTTT	CASSLAHGASGSTDTQYF
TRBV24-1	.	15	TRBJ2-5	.	TGTGCCACCAGTGATTTAGGGGGAGGGTTGGAGACCCAGTACTTC	CATSDLGGGLETQYF
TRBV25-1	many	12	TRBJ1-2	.	TGTGCCAGCAGCGAGGGAGGCTATGGCTACACCTTC	CASSEGGYGYTF
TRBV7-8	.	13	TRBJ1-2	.	TGTGCCAGCAGCTCCCAGGCCCTTGCGGGCTACACCTTC	CASSSQALAGYTF
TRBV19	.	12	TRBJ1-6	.	TGTGCCAGTAGTATAGGAAATTCACCCCTCCACTTT	CASSIGNSPLHF
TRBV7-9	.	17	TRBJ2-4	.	TGTGCCAGCAGCCCCCCTGCCGGCGGACTAGCCAAAAACATTCAGTACTTC	CASSPPAGGLAKNIQYF
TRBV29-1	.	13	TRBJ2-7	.	TGCAGCGCCTCCTGGACGGAGGGGGACGAGCAGTACTTC	CSASWTEGDEQYF
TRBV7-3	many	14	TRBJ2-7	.	TGTGCCAGCAGCTTAGGGGTAGGGCCTTGGGAGCAGTACTTC	CASSLGVGPWEQYF
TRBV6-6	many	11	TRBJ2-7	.	TGTGCCAGCCGTTACTCCTACGAGCAGTACTTC	CASRYSYEQYF
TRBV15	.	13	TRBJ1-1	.	TGTGCCACCAGCTTTACGGTAGACACTGAAGCTTTCTTT	CATSFTVDTEAFF
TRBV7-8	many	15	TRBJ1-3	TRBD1	TGTGCCAGCAGCGGACAGGGGGCATCTGGAAACACCATATATTTT	CASSGQGASGNTIYF
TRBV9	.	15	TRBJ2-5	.	TGTGCCAGCAGCGTAGTAGGTATGGAGGACGAGACCCAGTACTTC	CASSVVGMEDETQYF
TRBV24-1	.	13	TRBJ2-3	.	TGTGCCACCAGTGATGATTTCCCAGATACGCAGTATTTT	CATSDDFPDTQYF
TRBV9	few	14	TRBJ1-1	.	TGTGCCAGCAGCTACCGGGAGTCGAGCACTGAAGCTTTCTTT	CASSYRESSTEAFF
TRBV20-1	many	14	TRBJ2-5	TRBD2	TGCAGTGCTAGAGGCGGGGGGGCCTGGGAGACCCAGTACTTC	CSARGGGAWETQYF
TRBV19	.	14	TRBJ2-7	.	TGTGCCAGTAGTTCAACCCCTATGAACTACGAGCAGTACTTC	CASSSTPMNYEQYF
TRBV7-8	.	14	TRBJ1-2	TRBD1	TGTGCCAGCAGCCTCGGGACAGGAAAATATGGCTACACCTTC	CASSLGTGKYGYTF
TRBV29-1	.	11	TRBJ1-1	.	TGCAGCGTTGCGTGGGGTACTGAAGCTTTCTTT	CSVAWGTEAFF